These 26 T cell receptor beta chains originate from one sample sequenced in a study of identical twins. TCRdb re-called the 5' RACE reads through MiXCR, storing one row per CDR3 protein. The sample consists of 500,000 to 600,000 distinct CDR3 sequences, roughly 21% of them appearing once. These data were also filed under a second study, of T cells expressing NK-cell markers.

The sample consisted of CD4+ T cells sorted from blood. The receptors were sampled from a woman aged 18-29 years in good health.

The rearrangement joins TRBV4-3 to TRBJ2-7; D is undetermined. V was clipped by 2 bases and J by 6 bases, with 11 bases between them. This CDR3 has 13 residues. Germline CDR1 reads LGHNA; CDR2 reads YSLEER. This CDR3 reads CASSQSDGVEQYF. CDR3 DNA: TGCGCCAGCAGCCAATCGGATGGGGTCGAGCAGTACTTC.

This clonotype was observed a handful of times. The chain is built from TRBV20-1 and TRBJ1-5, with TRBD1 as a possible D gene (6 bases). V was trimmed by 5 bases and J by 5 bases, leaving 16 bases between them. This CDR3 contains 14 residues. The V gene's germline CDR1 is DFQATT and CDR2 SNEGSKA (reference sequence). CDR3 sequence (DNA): TGCAGTGCTGTCACAGGGATCATGGATCAGCCCCAGCATTTT. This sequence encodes CSAVTGIMDQPQHF.

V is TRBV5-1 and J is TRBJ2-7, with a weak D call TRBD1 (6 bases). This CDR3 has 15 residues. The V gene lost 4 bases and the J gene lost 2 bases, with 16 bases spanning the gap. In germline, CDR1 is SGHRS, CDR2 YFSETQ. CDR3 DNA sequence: TGCGCCAGCAGCCCCCAGGGGATCGGACCCTACGAGCAGTACTTC. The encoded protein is CASSPQGIGPYEQYF. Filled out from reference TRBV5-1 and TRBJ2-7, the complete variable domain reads KAGVTQTPRYLIKTRGQQVTLSCSPISGHRSVSWYQQTPGQGLQFLFEYFSETQRNKGNFPGRFSGRQFSNSRSEMNVSTLELGDSALYLCASSPQGIGPYEQYFGPGTRLTVT.

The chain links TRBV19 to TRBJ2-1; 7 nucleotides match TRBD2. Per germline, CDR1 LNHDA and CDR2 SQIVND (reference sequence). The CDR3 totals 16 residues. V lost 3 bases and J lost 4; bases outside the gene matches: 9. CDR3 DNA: TGTGCCAGTAGTATCCCCGGACGGGGGGAGTACAATGAGCAGTTCTTC. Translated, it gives CASSIPGRGEYNEQFF.

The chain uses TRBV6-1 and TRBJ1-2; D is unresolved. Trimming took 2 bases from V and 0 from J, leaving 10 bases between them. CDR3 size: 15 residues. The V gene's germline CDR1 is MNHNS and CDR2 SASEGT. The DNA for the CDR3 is TGTGCCAGCAGTGAACTGGTACCTTCTAACTATGGCTACACCTTC. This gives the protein CASSELVPSNYGYTF.

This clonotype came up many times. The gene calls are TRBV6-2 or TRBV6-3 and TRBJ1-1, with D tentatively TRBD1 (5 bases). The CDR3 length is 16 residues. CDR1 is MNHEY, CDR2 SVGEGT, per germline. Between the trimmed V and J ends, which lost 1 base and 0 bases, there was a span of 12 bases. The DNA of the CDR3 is TGTGCCAGCAGTTACTGGTCGGCCAGGGTGAACACTGAAGCTTTCTTT. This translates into CASSYWSARVNTEAFF.

The CDR3 DNA is TGCAGTGCCCCAGGACTAGTGGTAGATACGCAGTATTTT. Translation: CSAPGLVVDTQYF. V usage is TRBV20-1 and J usage is TRBJ2-3, with TRBD2 identical over 7 bases. Germline CDR1 reads DFQATT; CDR2 reads SNEGSKA (reference sequence). Trimming removed 6 bases from V and 5 bases from J; junction bases left unmatched: 8. This CDR3 has 13 residues.

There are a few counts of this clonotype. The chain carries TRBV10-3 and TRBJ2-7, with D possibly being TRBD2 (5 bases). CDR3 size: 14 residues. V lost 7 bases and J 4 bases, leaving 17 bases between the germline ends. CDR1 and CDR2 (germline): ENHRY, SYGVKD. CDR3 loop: CAINNRGPRYEQYF. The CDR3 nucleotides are TGTGCCATCAATAATAGAGGGCCTCGTTACGAGCAGTACTTC.

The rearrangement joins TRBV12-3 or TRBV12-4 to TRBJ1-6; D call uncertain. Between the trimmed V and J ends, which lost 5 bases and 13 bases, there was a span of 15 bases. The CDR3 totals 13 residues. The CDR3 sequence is CASSLDLATPLHF. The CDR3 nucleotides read TGTGCCAGCAGTCTCGATTTGGCTACCCCCCTCCACTTT.

DNA for the CDR3: TGCAGTGCCCTTGGGACCACTGAAGCTTTCTTT. Protein sequence: CSALGTTEAFF. The chain uses TRBV20-1 and TRBJ1-1; D is perhaps TRBD1 (5 bases). Per germline, CDR1 DFQATT and CDR2 SNEGSKA (reference sequence). V was pared by 6 bases and J by 4 bases, with 9 bases between. The CDR3 extends over 11 amino acids.

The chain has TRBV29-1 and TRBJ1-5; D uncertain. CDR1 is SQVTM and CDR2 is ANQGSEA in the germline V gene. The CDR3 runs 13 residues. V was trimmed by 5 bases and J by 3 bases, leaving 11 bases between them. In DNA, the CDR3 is TGCAGCGTTCAGGCAGCCTACAATCAGCCCCAGCATTTT. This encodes CSVQAAYNQPQHF.

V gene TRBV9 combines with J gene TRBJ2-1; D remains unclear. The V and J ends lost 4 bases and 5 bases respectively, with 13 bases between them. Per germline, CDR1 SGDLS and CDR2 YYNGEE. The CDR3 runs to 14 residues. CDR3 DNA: TGTGCCAGCAGCCCGGTTCTGGTCCACAATGAGCAGTTCTTC. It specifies CASSPVLVHNEQFF.

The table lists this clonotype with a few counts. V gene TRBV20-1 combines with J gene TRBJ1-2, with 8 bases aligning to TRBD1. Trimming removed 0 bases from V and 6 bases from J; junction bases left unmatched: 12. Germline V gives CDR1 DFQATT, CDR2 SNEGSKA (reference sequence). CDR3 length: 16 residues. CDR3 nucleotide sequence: TGCAGTGCTAGAGATAGGGCCGCAGGGGGCGGTCATGGCTACACCTTC. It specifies CSARDRAAGGGHGYTF.

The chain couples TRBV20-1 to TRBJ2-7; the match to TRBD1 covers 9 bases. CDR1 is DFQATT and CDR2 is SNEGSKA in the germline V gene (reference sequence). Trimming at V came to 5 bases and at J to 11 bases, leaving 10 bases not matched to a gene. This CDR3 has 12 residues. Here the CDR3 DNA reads TGCAGTGCTGGGCAGGACAGGGGTTTGAAGTACTTC. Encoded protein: CSAGQDRGLKYF.

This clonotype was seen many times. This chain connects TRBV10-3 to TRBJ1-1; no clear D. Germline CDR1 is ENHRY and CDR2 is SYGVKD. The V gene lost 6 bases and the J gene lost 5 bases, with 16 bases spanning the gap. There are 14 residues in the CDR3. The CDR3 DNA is TGTGCCATCAGGGATGAAATTGGAAAGACTGAAGCTTTCTTT. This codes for CAIRDEIGKTEAFF.

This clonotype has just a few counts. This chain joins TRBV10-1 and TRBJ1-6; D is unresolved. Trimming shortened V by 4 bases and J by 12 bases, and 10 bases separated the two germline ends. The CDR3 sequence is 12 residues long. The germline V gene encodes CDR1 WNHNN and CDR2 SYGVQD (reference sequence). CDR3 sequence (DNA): TGCGCCAGCAGTGTTAGCGATGGACCCCTCCACTTT. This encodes CASSVSDGPLHF.

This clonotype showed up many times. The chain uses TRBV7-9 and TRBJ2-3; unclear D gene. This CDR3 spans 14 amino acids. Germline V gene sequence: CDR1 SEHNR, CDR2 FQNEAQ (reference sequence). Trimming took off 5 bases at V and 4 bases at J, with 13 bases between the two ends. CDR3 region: CASSPRLPPDTQYF. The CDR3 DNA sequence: TGTGCCAGCAGCCCTAGGTTGCCCCCAGATACGCAGTATTTT.

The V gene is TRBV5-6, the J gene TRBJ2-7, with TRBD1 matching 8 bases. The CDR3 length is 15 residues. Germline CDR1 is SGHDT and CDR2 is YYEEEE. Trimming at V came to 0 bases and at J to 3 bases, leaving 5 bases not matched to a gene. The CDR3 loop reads CASSLVGTGHYEQYF. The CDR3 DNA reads TGTGCCAGCAGCTTGGTCGGGACAGGCCACTACGAGCAGTACTTC.

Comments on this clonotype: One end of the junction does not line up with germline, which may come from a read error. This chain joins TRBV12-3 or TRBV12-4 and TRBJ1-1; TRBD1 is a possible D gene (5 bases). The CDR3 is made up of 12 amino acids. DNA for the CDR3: TGTGCCAGCAGTTCAGGGCGCCGTGAATTCCTCTTT. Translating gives CASSSGRREFLF.

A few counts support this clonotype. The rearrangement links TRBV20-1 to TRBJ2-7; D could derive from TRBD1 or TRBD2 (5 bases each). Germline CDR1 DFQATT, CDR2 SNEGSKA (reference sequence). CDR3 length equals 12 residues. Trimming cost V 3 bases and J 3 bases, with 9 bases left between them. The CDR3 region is CSARGTNYEQYF. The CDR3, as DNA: TGCAGTGCTAGGGGGACCAACTACGAGCAGTACTTC.

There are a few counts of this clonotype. CDR3 protein: CSARTGLAKNIQYF. The CDR3 nucleotides read TGCAGTGCTAGAACCGGGCTAGCCAAAAACATTCAGTACTTC. The chain has TRBV20-1 and TRBJ2-4; D ambiguous. The germline V gene encodes CDR1 DFQATT and CDR2 SNEGSKA (reference sequence). V was cut by 2 bases and J by 0 bases, with 8 bases left in between. The CDR3 runs to 14 residues.

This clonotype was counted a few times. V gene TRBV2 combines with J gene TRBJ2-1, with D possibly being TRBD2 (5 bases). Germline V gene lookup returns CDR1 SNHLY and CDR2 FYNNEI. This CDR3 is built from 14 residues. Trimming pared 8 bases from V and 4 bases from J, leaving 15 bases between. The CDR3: CASSGLWGYNEQFF. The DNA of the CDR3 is TGTGCCAGCTCCGGACTGTGGGGATACAATGAGCAGTTCTTC.

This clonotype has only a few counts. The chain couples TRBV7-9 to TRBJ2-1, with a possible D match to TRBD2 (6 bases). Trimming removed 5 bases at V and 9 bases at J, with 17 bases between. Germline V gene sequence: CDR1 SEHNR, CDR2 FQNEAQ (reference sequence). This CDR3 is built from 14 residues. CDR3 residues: CASSLRDFEGEQFF. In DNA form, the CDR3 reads TGTGCCAGCAGCCTTCGGGACTTCGAGGGTGAGCAGTTCTTC.

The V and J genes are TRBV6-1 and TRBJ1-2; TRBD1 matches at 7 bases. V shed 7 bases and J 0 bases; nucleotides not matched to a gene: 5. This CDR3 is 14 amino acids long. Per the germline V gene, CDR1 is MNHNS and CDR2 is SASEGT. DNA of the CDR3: TGTGCCAGCAACCGGGACAGATCTAACTATGGCTACACCTTC. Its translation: CASNRDRSNYGYTF.

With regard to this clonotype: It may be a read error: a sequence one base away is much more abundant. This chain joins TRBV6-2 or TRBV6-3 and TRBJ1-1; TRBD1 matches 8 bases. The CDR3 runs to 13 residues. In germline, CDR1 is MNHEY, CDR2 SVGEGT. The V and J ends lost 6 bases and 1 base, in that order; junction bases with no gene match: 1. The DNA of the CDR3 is TGTGCCAGCAGGGGACAGGAGAACACTGAAGCTTTCTTT. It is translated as CASRGQENTEAFF.

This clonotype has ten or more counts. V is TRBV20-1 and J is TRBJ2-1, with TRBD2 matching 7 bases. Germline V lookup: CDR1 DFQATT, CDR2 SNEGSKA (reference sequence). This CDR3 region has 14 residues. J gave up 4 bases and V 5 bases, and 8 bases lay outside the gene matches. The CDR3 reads CSAEVRGGYNEQFF. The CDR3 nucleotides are TGCAGTGCTGAAGTCCGGGGAGGGTACAATGAGCAGTTCTTC.